This TCR beta chain was sequenced for a study of CD8 T cells in Susac syndrome. After extraction with the RNeasy kit, roughly 0.45 to 1 ug of the RNA was reverse transcribed using random hexamers. TCRdb fed the immunoSEQ multiplex PCR reads into MiXCR, producing one record per CDR3 protein. This sample yields under 350,000 distinct CDR3 sequences, of which around 92% are seen a single time; roughly 0.07% belongs to the top ten. CD8+ and CD4+ blood T cells underwent TCR beta sequencing. The germline V and J ends were trimmed by 4 bases and 9 bases, with 11 bases remaining between them. In germline, CDR1 is SQVTM, CDR2 ANQGSEA. The length of the CDR3 is 11 residues.

The chain uses TRBV29-1 and TRBJ2-3; TRBD1 might be the D (6 bases). The sample was CD4+ T cells from PBMCs. The clonotype comes from a human donor with multiple sclerosis. CDR3 bases: TGCAGCGTTGCATTCGGACAGACGCAGTATTTT. Residues: CSVAFGQTQYF.